One and the same sample provided the 15 T cell receptor beta chains below, sequenced in a study of blood T cells in healthy people across ages. Together with a sample-barcoded 5' primer, a J-beta primer mix was included in a second PCR lasting roughly 6 to 12 cycles. TCRdb re-derived calls from the 5' RACE reads in MiXCR, one entry per CDR3 protein. There are 1.5 million to 2 million distinct CDR3 sequences in the sample; just under 50% occur only once, and approximately 2.1% lies in the top ten. Material: blood. Every receptor here comes from a woman in her thirties or forties in good health.

The chain carries TRBV20-1 and TRBJ2-7; TRBD2 agrees at 7 bases. The ends lost 4 bases at V and 7 bases at J; junction bases unmatched: 16. The CDR3 consists of 15 residues. CDR1 DFQATT and CDR2 SNEGSKA come from the germline V gene (reference sequence). CDR3 loop: CSATGTTTTLGEQYF. Written as DNA, the CDR3 is TGCAGTGCTACCGGGACTACGACTACTTTGGGGGAGCAGTACTTC.

V gene TRBV25-1 combines with J gene TRBJ2-6, with D perhaps matching TRBD1 (7 bases). CDR3 length: 15 residues. V dropped 6 bases and J dropped 5 bases, with 14 bases sitting between them. CDR1 and CDR2 from the germline V gene are MGHDK and SYGVNS. DNA of the CDR3: TGTGCCAGCAGCTCAGACAGGGACTGGGCCAACGTCCTGACTTTC. This gives the protein CASSSDRDWANVLTF.

This clonotype has just a few counts. The chain carries TRBV2 and TRBJ1-2; D gene ambiguous. This CDR3 is 14 amino acids long. Germline V gives CDR1 SNHLY, CDR2 FYNNEI. The V gene lost 3 bases and the J gene lost 0 bases, with 8 bases spanning the gap. The CDR3 loop reads CASSDGFANYGYTF. DNA of the CDR3: TGTGCCAGCAGTGACGGGTTCGCTAACTATGGCTACACCTTC.

The chain has TRBV25-1 and TRBJ1-4, with TRBD1 as a possible D gene (5 bases). Germline CDR1 and CDR2: MGHDK and SYGVNS. Trimming shortened V by 3 bases and J by 6 bases, and 11 bases separated the two germline ends. The CDR3 has 14 residues. In nucleotides, the CDR3 is TGTGCCAGCAGTGACACAGGCAGGGATGAAAAACTGTTTTTT. It specifies CASSDTGRDEKLFF.

The sample holds a few counts of this clonotype. The DNA for the CDR3 is TGTGCCAGCAGTAGTTGGGCGAGGATGAACACTGAAGCTTTCTTT. Translation: CASSSWARMNTEAFF. The chain links TRBV6-5 to TRBJ1-1; no clear D gene. Trimming stripped 5 bases from V and 0 bases from J, with 13 bases between. Looked up from germline, CDR1 is MNHEY and CDR2 is SVGAGI. CDR3 size: 15 residues.

The chain uses TRBV20-1 and TRBJ1-4, with 9 positions matching TRBD1. Trimming took 3 bases from V and 7 from J; bases not matched to a gene: 6. There are 14 residues in the CDR3. Germline CDR1 reads DFQATT; CDR2 reads SNEGSKA (reference sequence). The CDR3 region is CSASGDRELEKLFF. DNA of the CDR3: TGCAGTGCTAGTGGGGACAGGGAGCTTGAAAAACTGTTTTTT.

The CDR3 loop is CASRPGHGGTQYF. The DNA of the CDR3 is TGTGCCAGCAGACCCGGACATGGAGGGACCCAGTACTTC. The chain employs TRBV6-5 and TRBJ2-5; possibly TRBD1 or TRBD2 for D (5 bases each). Trimming left V 6 bases short and J 7 bases short, with 15 bases between. The CDR3 runs to 13 residues. CDR1 is MNHEY and CDR2 is SVGAGI in the germline V gene.

The V call is TRBV20-1, the J call TRBJ1-5, with a weak D call TRBD1 (5 bases). Germline values: CDR1 DFQATT, CDR2 SNEGSKA (reference sequence). V was shortened by 0 bases and J by 0 bases, with 15 bases between the two germline ends. The CDR3 totals 17 residues. The CDR3 DNA follows: TGCAGTGCTAGAGATGGGAGGACACTCTATAGCAATCAGCCCCAGCATTTT. Translation: CSARDGRTLYSNQPQHF.

The J gene is TRBJ1-6, the V gene TRBV4-3; 8 bases are a match to TRBD1. The germline CDR1 and CDR2 sequences are LGHNA and YSLEER. The CDR3 is made up of 16 amino acids. The V segment lost 0 bases and the J segment 8 bases; nucleotides outside the gene matches: 6. The CDR3, as DNA: TGCGCCAGCAGCCAAGACCCAGGACAGGGAGATTCACCCCTCCACTTT. Its protein product is CASSQDPGQGDSPLHF.

The chain combines TRBV20-1 with TRBJ1-2; 8 bases line up with TRBD1. CDR1 is DFQATT, CDR2 SNEGSKA, per germline (reference sequence). The V gene end was trimmed by 3 bases and the J gene end by 3 bases; junction bases not matched to a gene: 9. The CDR3 extends over 15 amino acids. Here the CDR3 reads CSARGRGPGDYGYTF. The CDR3, as DNA: TGCAGTGCTAGGGGCAGGGGGCCCGGAGACTATGGCTACACCTTC.

The chain carries TRBV29-1 and TRBJ2-6; 9 nucleotides agree with TRBD1. Per germline, CDR1 SQVTM and CDR2 ANQGSEA. The CDR3 has 17 amino acids. V lost 5 bases and J lost 2; bases outside the gene matches: 10. CDR3 nucleotides: TGCAGCGTTCTCGACAGGGGGGAAATTCCTGGGGCCAACGTCCTGACTTTC. This translates into CSVLDRGEIPGANVLTF.

The V call is TRBV15, the J call TRBJ1-5; the D is unclear. Germline-derived CDR1 and CDR2 are LNHNV and YYDKDF (reference sequence). The CDR3 consists of 14 residues. V gave up 5 bases and J gave up 2 bases, with 10 bases separating them. CDR3 amino acids: CATSARMGNQPQHF. The CDR3 DNA reads as TGTGCCACCAGCGCCCGGATGGGCAATCAGCCCCAGCATTTT.

This clonotype was counted between two and nine times. This chain connects TRBV15 to TRBJ2-3; a weak D match, TRBD2 (5 bases). The germline CDR1 and CDR2 sequences are LNHNV and YYDKDF (reference sequence). This CDR3 is built from 16 residues. Trimming pared 3 bases from V and 3 bases from J, leaving 16 bases between. The CDR3, as DNA: TGTGCCACCAGCAGGCCGCCCGGGGTAGTTACAGATACGCAGTATTTT. Translation: CATSRPPGVVTDTQYF.

The genes are TRBV20-1 and TRBJ2-5; D is perhaps TRBD1 or TRBD2 (6 bases each). Germline CDR1 and CDR2: DFQATT and SNEGSKA (reference sequence). V lost 5 bases to trimming and J lost 2 bases, with 18 bases between them. The CDR3 has 15 residues. The DNA for the CDR3 is TGCAGTGCTTTCTCCCGGGGGCAGTCTCAAGAGACCCAGTACTTC. This translates into CSAFSRGQSQETQYF.

The chain joins TRBV7-2 to TRBJ1-2; D unresolved. The CDR3 spans 13 residues. Between the trimmed V and J ends, which lost 3 bases and 4 bases, there was a span of 9 bases. Germline CDR1 SGHTA, CDR2 FQGNSA. The chain's CDR3 is CASSFDKLYGYTF. In DNA, the CDR3 is TGTGCCAGCAGCTTTGACAAACTCTATGGCTACACCTTC.